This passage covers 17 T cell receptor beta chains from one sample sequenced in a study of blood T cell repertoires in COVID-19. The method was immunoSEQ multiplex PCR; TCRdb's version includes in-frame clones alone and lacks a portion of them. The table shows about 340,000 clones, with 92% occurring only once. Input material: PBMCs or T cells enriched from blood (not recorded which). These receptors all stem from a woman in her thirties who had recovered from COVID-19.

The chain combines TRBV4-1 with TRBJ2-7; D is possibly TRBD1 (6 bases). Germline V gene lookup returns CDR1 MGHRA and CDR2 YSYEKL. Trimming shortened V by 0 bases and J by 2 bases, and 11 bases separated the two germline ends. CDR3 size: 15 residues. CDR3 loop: CASSQDSGAPYEQYF. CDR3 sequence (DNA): TGCGCCAGCAGCCAAGATTCAGGGGCCCCCTACGAGCAGTACTTC.

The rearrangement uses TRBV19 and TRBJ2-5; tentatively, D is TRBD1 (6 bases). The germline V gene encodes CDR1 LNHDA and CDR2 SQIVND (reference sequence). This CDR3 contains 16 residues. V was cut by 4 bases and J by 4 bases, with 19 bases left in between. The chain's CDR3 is CASSTARTGPRETQYF. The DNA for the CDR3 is TGTGCCAGTAGTACCGCGAGAACAGGGCCCCGAGAGACCCAGTACTTC. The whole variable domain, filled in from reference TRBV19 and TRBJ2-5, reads DGGITQSPKYLFRKEGQNVTLSCEQNLNHDAMYWYRQDPGQGLRLIYYSQIVNDFQKGDIAEGYSVSREKKESFPLTVTSAQKNPTAFYLCASSTARTGPRETQYFGPGTRLLVL.

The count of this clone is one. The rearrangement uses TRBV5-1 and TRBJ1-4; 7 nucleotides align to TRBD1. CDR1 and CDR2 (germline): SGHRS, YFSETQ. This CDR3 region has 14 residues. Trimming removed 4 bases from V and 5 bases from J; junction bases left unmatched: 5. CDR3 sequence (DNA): TGCGCCAGCAGCATAGGACAGGCGAATGAAAAACTGTTTTTT. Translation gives CASSIGQANEKLFF.

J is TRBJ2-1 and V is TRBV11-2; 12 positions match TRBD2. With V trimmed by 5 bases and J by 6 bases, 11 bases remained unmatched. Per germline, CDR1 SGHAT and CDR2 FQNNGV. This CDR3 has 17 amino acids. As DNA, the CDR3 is TGTGCCAGCAGCCTACGCCCGACTAGCGGGAGAATCAATGAGCAGTTCTTC. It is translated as CASSLRPTSGRINEQFF.

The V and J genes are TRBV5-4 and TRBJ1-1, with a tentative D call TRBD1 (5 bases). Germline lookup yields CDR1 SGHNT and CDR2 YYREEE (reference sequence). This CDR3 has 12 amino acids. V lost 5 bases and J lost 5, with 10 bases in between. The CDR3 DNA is TGTGCCAGCAGACGTGACAGAACTGAAGCTTTCTTT. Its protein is CASRRDRTEAFF.

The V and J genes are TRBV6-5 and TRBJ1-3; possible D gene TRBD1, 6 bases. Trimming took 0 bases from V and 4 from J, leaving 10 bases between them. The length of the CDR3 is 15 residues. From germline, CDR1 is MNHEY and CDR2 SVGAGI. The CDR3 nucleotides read TGTGCCAGCAGTTACTCAGGGGGATCCGGAAACACCATATATTTT. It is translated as CASSYSGGSGNTIYF.

The CDR3 protein is CASSYGTGGRGELFF. Here the CDR3 DNA reads TGTGCCAGCAGTTACGGGACAGGTGGGAGAGGGGAGCTGTTTTTT. This chain links TRBV11-3 with TRBJ2-2, with 8 bases identical to TRBD1. The CDR3 extends over 15 amino acids. V lost 6 bases and J lost 8; bases outside the gene matches: 11. Germline values: CDR1 SGHNT, CDR2 YENEEA.

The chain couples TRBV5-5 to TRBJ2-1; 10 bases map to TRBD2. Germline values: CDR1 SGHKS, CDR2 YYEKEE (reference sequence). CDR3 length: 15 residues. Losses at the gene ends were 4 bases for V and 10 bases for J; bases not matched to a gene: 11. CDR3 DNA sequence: TGTGCCAGCAGCCTCCAGGAGCGGGGGGGCCTGGAGCAGTTCTTC. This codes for CASSLQERGGLEQFF.

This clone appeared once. CDR3 in amino acids: CASSPDSLPYNEQFF. The CDR3 DNA follows: TGTGCCAGCAGCCCGGACTCCCTTCCCTACAATGAGCAGTTCTTC. The chain recombines TRBV5-4 with TRBJ2-1; weak D call: TRBD2 (5 bases). Germline CDR1 reads SGHNT; CDR2 reads YYREEE (reference sequence). The length of the CDR3 is 15 residues. V was clipped by 4 bases and J by 2 bases, with 13 bases between them.

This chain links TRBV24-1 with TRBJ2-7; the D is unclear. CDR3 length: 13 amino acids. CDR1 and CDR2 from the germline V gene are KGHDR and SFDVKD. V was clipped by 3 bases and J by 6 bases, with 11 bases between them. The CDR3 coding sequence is TGTGCCACCAGTGATCGAGCAGGTAGCGAGCAGTACTTC. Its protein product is CATSDRAGSEQYF.

The DNA of the CDR3 is TGCGCCAGCAGCCAAGATGTGAGGGTCACAGATACGCAGTATTTT. Translated, it gives CASSQDVRVTDTQYF. The gene calls are TRBV4-3 and TRBJ2-3; tentatively, D is TRBD2 (5 bases). Trimming removed 0 bases at V and 2 bases at J, with 9 bases between. The germline V gene has CDR1 LGHNA and CDR2 YSLEER. This CDR3 comprises 15 residues.

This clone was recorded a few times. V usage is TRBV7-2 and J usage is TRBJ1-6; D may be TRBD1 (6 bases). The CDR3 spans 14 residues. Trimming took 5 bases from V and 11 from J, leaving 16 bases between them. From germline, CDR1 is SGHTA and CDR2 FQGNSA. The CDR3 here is CASSPFPGAAPLHF. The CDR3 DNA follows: TGTGCCAGCAGCCCCTTTCCAGGGGCGGCACCCCTCCACTTT.

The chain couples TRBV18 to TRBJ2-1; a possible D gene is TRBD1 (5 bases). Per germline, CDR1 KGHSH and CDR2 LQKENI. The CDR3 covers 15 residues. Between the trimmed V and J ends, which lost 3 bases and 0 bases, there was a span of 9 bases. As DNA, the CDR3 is TGTGCCAGCTCACCGGGGCAGATCTCCTACAATGAGCAGTTCTTC. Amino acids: CASSPGQISYNEQFF.

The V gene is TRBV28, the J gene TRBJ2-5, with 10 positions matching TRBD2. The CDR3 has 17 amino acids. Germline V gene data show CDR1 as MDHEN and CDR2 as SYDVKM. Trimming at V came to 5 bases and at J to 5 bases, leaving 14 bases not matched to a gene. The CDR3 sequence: CASSETSGSTGGETQYF. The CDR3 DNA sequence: TGTGCCAGCAGTGAGACTAGCGGGTCTACGGGGGGTGAGACCCAGTACTTC.

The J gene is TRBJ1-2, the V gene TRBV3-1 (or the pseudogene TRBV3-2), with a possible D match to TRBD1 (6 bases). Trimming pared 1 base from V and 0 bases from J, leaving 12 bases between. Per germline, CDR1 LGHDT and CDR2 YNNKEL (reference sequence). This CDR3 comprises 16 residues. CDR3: CASSQAGGAANYGYTF. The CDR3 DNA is TGTGCCAGCAGCCAAGCCGGGGGGGCAGCTAACTATGGCTACACCTTC.

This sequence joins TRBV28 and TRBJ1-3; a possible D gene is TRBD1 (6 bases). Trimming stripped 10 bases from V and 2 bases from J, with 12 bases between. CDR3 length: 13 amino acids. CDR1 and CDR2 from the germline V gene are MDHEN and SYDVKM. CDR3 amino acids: CATLGGAGNTIYF. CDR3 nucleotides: TGTGCCACGCTAGGGGGGGCTGGAAACACCATATATTTT. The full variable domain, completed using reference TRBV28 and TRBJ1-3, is DVKVTQSSRYLVKRTGEKVFLECVQDMDHENMFWYRQDPGLGLRLIYFSYDVKMKEKGDIPEGYSVSREKKERFSLILESASTNQTSMYLCATLGGAGNTIYFGEGSWLTVV.

The CDR3 reads CASSLAERGGTDTQYF. DNA for the CDR3: TGCGCCAGCAGCTTGGCCGAGAGGGGAGGGACAGATACGCAGTATTTT. The J gene is TRBJ2-3, the V gene TRBV5-1, with TRBD2 identical over 7 bases. V lost 0 bases, J lost 3 bases, and 7 bases stayed unmatched. The germline V gene has CDR1 SGHRS and CDR2 YFSETQ. This CDR3 contains 16 residues.